These 10 T cell receptor beta chains share one sample of origin, sequenced in a study of blood T cell repertoires in COVID-19. Here immunoSEQ multiplex PCR was the method, and the copy in TCRdb shows in-frame clones only, minus some. The sample has tens of thousands of clones, 77% seen once. Sequenced material: peripheral blood. These receptors were taken from a human donor with active or convalescent COVID-19. The donor label of this sample is uncertain.

Within the sample, this clone is medium-sized. This CDR3 reads CASSSEGQGVIYEQYF. For the CDR3, the DNA is TGTGCCAGCAGTTCCGAGGGACAGGGGGTGATCTACGAGCAGTACTTC. The V and J genes are TRBV6-2 or TRBV6-3 and TRBJ2-7; 11 bases fit TRBD1. J gave up 3 bases and V 4 bases, and 8 bases lay outside the gene matches. This CDR3 contains 16 residues. Per the germline V gene, CDR1 is MNHEY and CDR2 is SVGEGT.

Many counts were recorded for this clone. J is TRBJ1-2 and V is TRBV19; 9 nucleotides match TRBD1. Germline V gives CDR1 LNHDA, CDR2 SQIVND (reference sequence). Trimming took 4 bases from V and 6 from J; bases not matched to a gene: 9. There are 15 residues in the CDR3. CDR3 sequence (DNA): TGTGCCAGTAGTAGCGCCCAGACAGGGGGTCATGGCTACACCTTC. Residues: CASSSAQTGGHGYTF.

V usage is TRBV7-3 and J usage is TRBJ2-1, with 7 bases fitting TRBD2. V trimming: 0 bases; J trimming: 5 bases; junction bases outside the gene matches: 7. Per the germline V gene, CDR1 is SGHTA and CDR2 is FQGTGA. The CDR3 is 16 amino acids. CDR3: CASSLTSGGGDNEQFF. Written as DNA, the CDR3 is TGTGCCAGCAGCTTAACATCGGGAGGCGGGGACAATGAGCAGTTCTTC.

The chain uses TRBV27 and TRBJ1-5; D possibly corresponds to TRBD1 (5 bases). CDR1 and CDR2 from the germline V gene are MNHEY and SMNVEV (reference sequence). V lost 2 bases and J 1 base, leaving 6 bases between the germline ends. The CDR3 has 14 amino acids. Here the CDR3 DNA reads TGTGCCAGCAGTTTACAGGGCAGCAATCAGCCCCAGCATTTT. Residues: CASSLQGSNQPQHF.

The CDR3 coding sequence is TGTGCCAGCAGCACTAAAAGGAGGAGGGGCGGGCAGTTCTTC. It specifies CASSTKRRRGGQFF. The rearrangement uses TRBV21-1 and TRBJ2-1; the table gives TRBD2 as D, unverified against the DNA. TRBV21-1 is a listed pseudogene. The CDR3 has 14 amino acids.

This clone was found a few times. The V call is TRBV19, the J call TRBJ2-1; 9 bases agree with TRBD2. The CDR3 is 15 residues long. The V segment lost 6 bases and the J segment 8 bases; nucleotides outside the gene matches: 11. The germline CDR1 and CDR2 sequences are LNHDA and SQIVND (reference sequence). The chain's CDR3 is CASSATSGNKDEQFF. In DNA, the CDR3 is TGTGCCAGTAGCGCGACTAGCGGAAATAAAGATGAGCAGTTCTTC.

The chain is built from TRBV29-1 and TRBJ2-3, with a weak D call TRBD2 (5 bases). In germline, CDR1 is SQVTM, CDR2 ANQGSEA. This CDR3 is built from 15 residues. Trimming removed 3 bases from V and 6 bases from J, with 19 bases in between. DNA for the CDR3: TGCAGCGTTGATGAGGTTGCCGACTACTCCGATACGCAGTATTTT. Amino acid sequence: CSVDEVADYSDTQYF.

The chain has TRBV3-1 (or the pseudogene TRBV3-2) and TRBJ1-5, with a tentative D call TRBD1 (5 bases). Germline V lookup: CDR1 LGHDT, CDR2 YNNKEL (reference sequence). Trimming left V 4 bases short and J 0 bases short, with 10 bases between. This CDR3 is 15 amino acids long. The CDR3 is CASSPSGRSNQPQHF. Written as DNA, the CDR3 is TGTGCCAGCAGCCCCTCAGGGCGTAGCAATCAGCCCCAGCATTTT.

This CDR3 is CASSLFGDRAYTEAFF. CDR3 nucleotides: TGTGCCAGCAGTTTATTTGGGGACAGGGCGTACACTGAAGCTTTCTTT. The gene calls are TRBV28 and TRBJ1-1; TRBD1 matches at 9 bases. Germline assignment: CDR1 MDHEN and CDR2 SYDVKM. The J segment lost 3 bases and the V segment lost 1 base, leaving 6 bases of the junction unmatched. The CDR3 consists of 16 residues.

V usage is TRBV5-1 and J usage is TRBJ1-1, with D possibly TRBD1 on 6 matching bases. The CDR3 has 14 residues. Germline assignment: CDR1 SGHRS and CDR2 YFSETQ. V was clipped by 2 bases and J by 7 bases, with 15 bases between them. The chain's CDR3 is CASSFLMGHHEAFF. The CDR3, as DNA: TGCGCCAGCAGCTTCTTAATGGGACACCATGAAGCTTTCTTT.